The 28 T cell receptor beta chains in this list originate from one sample, sequenced in a study of patients and donors after allogeneic stem cell transplantation. TCRdb reprocessed the RT-PCR reads with MiXCR, giving one entry per CDR3 protein. Of 800,000 to 1,000,000 distinct CDR3 sequences in the sample, roughly 18% were seen once. What was sequenced was blood, either unsorted or a sorted T cell fraction (not recorded which). The source of these receptors is a human donor who was either an allogeneic HSCT recipient or a stem cell or donor lymphocyte infusion donor (not recorded which). It is not recorded whose cells these are; they may come from a transplant donor.

This clonotype was picked up a small number of times. The chain has TRBV5-4 and TRBJ1-1, with TRBD1 matching over 9 bases. Germline assignment: CDR1 SGHNT and CDR2 YYREEE (reference sequence). Trimming cost V 1 base and J 5 bases; bases outside gene matches: 6. This CDR3 comprises 15 residues. CDR3 amino acids: CASSLTDRGRTEAFF. For the CDR3, the DNA is TGTGCCAGCAGCTTGACCGACAGGGGGAGGACTGAAGCTTTCTTT. Full variable domain (remainder filled in from reference TRBV5-4 and TRBJ1-1): ETGVTQSPTHLIKTRGQQVTLRCSSQSGHNTVSWYQQALGQGPQFIFQYYREEENGRGNFPPRFSGLQFPNYSSELNVNALELDDSALYLCASSLTDRGRTEAFFGQGTRLTVV.

The chain recombines TRBV5-1 with TRBJ2-3; D unresolved. The CDR3 totals 14 residues. Deletions cut 3 bases from V and 2 bases from J, with 10 bases between. CDR1 and CDR2 from the germline V gene are SGHRS and YFSETQ. In DNA form, the CDR3 reads TGCGCCAGCAGCTCGGCCCGGGTCACAGATACGCAGTATTTT. This translates into CASSSARVTDTQYF.

This clonotype occurred once. V is TRBV5-1 and J is TRBJ2-3, with 7 nucleotides matching TRBD1. The CDR3 extends over 16 amino acids. J gave up 1 base and V 0 bases, and 5 bases lay outside the gene matches. Germline V lookup: CDR1 SGHRS, CDR2 YFSETQ. CDR3 sequence (DNA): TGCGCCAGCAGCTTGGGAAAGGGGGCCCGCACAGATACGCAGTATTTT. It encodes CASSLGKGARTDTQYF.

At least ten counts were recorded for this clonotype. This chain uses TRBV25-1 with TRBJ2-7, with 12 nucleotides matching TRBD1. Germline V gene data show CDR1 as MGHDK and CDR2 as SYGVNS. Trimming removed 6 bases from V and 4 bases from J; junction bases left unmatched: 1. The CDR3 totals 13 residues. Here the CDR3 reads CASRGQGAYEQYF. The CDR3 nucleotides read TGTGCCAGCAGGGGACAGGGGGCATACGAGCAGTACTTC.

The chain uses TRBV12-3 or TRBV12-4 and TRBJ2-1, with 7 bases fitting TRBD2. V gave up 10 bases and J gave up 0 bases; unmatched junction bases: 3. This CDR3 is built from 13 residues. For the CDR3, the DNA is TGTGCCATGGGGGGGAGCTCCTACAATGAGCAGTTCTTC. This gives the protein CAMGGSSYNEQFF.

There are a few counts of this clonotype. The J gene is TRBJ2-1, the V gene TRBV12-3 or TRBV12-4, with 10 bases fitting TRBD2. J gave up 8 bases and V 3 bases, and 13 bases lay outside the gene matches. The CDR3 loop spans 17 amino acids. This CDR3 reads CASSFGAGGPLGDEQFF. CDR3 DNA: TGTGCCAGCAGTTTTGGAGCGGGAGGGCCATTGGGGGATGAGCAGTTCTTC.

This chain uses TRBV25-1 with TRBJ2-3; D assignment may be TRBD1 or TRBD2 (5 bases each). The ends were cut back, 5 bases at V and 3 bases at J, with 9 bases in the middle. CDR3 length equals 13 residues. Germline-derived CDR1 and CDR2 are MGHDK and SYGVNS. DNA of the CDR3: TGTGCCAGCAGTAGGGACCCGACAGATACGCAGTATTTT. It codes for CASSRDPTDTQYF.

This sequence joins TRBV24-1 and TRBJ2-1; 8 bases match TRBD2. The CDR3 covers 16 residues. CDR1 and CDR2 (germline): KGHDR, SFDVKD. V lost 0 bases to trimming and J lost 2 bases; unmatched junction nucleotides: 2. CDR3: CATSDLGGRPYNEQFF. The CDR3 DNA sequence: TGTGCCACCAGTGATTTGGGCGGGAGGCCCTACAATGAGCAGTTCTTC.

This clonotype was counted only a few times. V gene TRBV4-1 combines with J gene TRBJ2-2; 7 positions agree with TRBD1. Trimming at V came to 3 bases and at J to 0 bases, leaving 16 bases not matched to a gene. Germline lookup yields CDR1 MGHRA and CDR2 YSYEKL. The CDR3 has 20 residues. The CDR3 DNA sequence: TGCGCCAGCAGCCAGACTATGACAGGGCGGGTTAAAGCGAACACCGGGGAGCTGTTTTTT. This gives the protein CASSQTMTGRVKANTGELFF.

The chain is built from TRBV30 and TRBJ1-2; 8 nucleotides line up with TRBD1. V lost 3 bases and J lost 4; bases outside the gene matches: 4. The V gene's germline CDR1 is GTSNPN and CDR2 SVGIG (reference sequence). This CDR3 contains 13 residues. This CDR3 reads CAWSQGTGYGYTF. CDR3 DNA: TGTGCCTGGAGCCAGGGGACAGGCTATGGCTACACCTTC.

This clonotype appeared a few times. The gene calls are TRBV5-4 and TRBJ1-3, with D perhaps TRBD1 (5 bases). CDR1 is SGHNT and CDR2 is YYREEE in the germline V gene (reference sequence). V lost 7 bases to trimming and J lost 2 bases, with 16 bases between them. The CDR3 length is 15 residues. CDR3 DNA: TGTGCCAGCGTGGGACCCTATGAAACTGGAAACACCATATATTTT. It codes for CASVGPYETGNTIYF.

This clonotype was seen more than once but under ten times. The V call is TRBV7-6, the J call TRBJ1-4; TRBD1 matches 9 bases. Looked up from germline, CDR1 is SGHVS and CDR2 is FNYEAQ. The CDR3 sequence is 15 residues long. J lost 7 bases, V lost 5 bases, and 8 bases had no gene match. The DNA of the CDR3 is TGTGCCAGCAGCGGCTGGGACAGGGCAAGTGAAAAACTGTTTTTT. This encodes CASSGWDRASEKLFF. Complete variable domain (other parts from reference TRBV7-6 and TRBJ1-4): GAGVSQSPRYKVTKRGQDVALRCDPISGHVSLYWYRQALGQGPEFLTYFNYEAQQDKSGLPNDRFSAERPEGSISTLTIQRTEQRDSAMYRCASSGWDRASEKLFFGSGTQLSVL.

The chain links TRBV20-1 to TRBJ1-3; D uncertain. Trimming left V 3 bases short and J 4 bases short, with 13 bases between. Germline lookup yields CDR1 DFQATT and CDR2 SNEGSKA (reference sequence). The CDR3 is 14 amino acids. This CDR3 is CSASRGDKGNTIYF. Here the CDR3 DNA reads TGCAGTGCTAGCCGCGGGGATAAGGGAAACACCATATATTTT.

Many counts were recorded for this clonotype. The gene calls are TRBV7-8 and TRBJ1-4, with 11 bases aligning to TRBD1. V was clipped by 1 base and J by 7 bases; unmatched bases: 5. This CDR3 contains 16 residues. The V gene's germline CDR1 is SGHVS and CDR2 FQNEAQ. The CDR3 DNA reads TGTGCCAGCAGCTTAGTACCGGGACAGGGGGGTGAAAAACTGTTTTTT. As protein: CASSLVPGQGGEKLFF.

The rearrangement links TRBV7-2 to TRBJ1-1, with D perhaps TRBD1 (5 bases). The CDR3 has 15 amino acids. V lost 1 base to trimming and J lost 1 base, with 10 bases between them. Germline V lookup: CDR1 SGHTA, CDR2 FQGNSA. The CDR3 here is CASSLDWDGNTEAFF. CDR3 DNA: TGTGCCAGCAGCTTAGATTGGGACGGGAACACTGAAGCTTTCTTT.

This clonotype was seen more than once but under ten times. The V gene is TRBV5-1, the J gene TRBJ1-6, with a possible D match to TRBD1 (5 bases). Germline V gives CDR1 SGHRS, CDR2 YFSETQ. Trimming removed 1 base at V and 0 bases at J, with 8 bases between. The CDR3 extends over 16 amino acids. The CDR3 reads CASSLNGGSYNSPLHF. For the CDR3, the DNA is TGCGCCAGCAGCTTGAATGGGGGCTCCTATAATTCACCCCTCCACTTT.

This clonotype was recorded only once. This chain connects TRBV6-2 or TRBV6-3 to TRBJ2-4; a possible D gene is TRBD1 (6 bases). V lost 5 bases and J lost 8, with 13 bases in between. The length of the CDR3 is 13 residues. Germline CDR1 and CDR2: MNHEY and SVGEGT. As DNA, the CDR3 is TGTGCCAGCAGTCAGCAACAGGGCTACATTCAGTACTTC. It translates to CASSQQQGYIQYF.

This clonotype was seen a handful of times. The chain carries TRBV12-3 or TRBV12-4 and TRBJ1-1; D perhaps matches TRBD1 (6 bases). The CDR3 consists of 13 residues. Trimming pared 3 bases from V and 8 bases from J, leaving 13 bases between. CDR3 in DNA: TGTGCCAGCAGTTTCCGGGGGGGCCGGGAAGCTTTCTTT. As protein: CASSFRGGREAFF.

The gene calls are TRBV7-2 and TRBJ1-2; perhaps TRBD1 as D (5 bases). Germline V CDR1 and CDR2: SGHTA, FQGNSA. CDR3 size: 13 residues. Between the trimmed V and J ends, which lost 2 bases and 9 bases, there was a span of 13 bases. CDR3 loop: CASSLRGAYSYTF. CDR3 DNA: TGTGCCAGCAGCTTAAGAGGGGCTTATAGCTACACCTTC.

The sample holds a few counts of this clonotype. V usage is TRBV18 and J usage is TRBJ1-4; a weak D match, TRBD1 (5 bases). Germline CDR1 reads KGHSH; CDR2 reads LQKENI. The CDR3 is 15 amino acids. Trimming removed 4 bases from V and 0 bases from J, with 9 bases in between. The CDR3 here is CASSRGKATNEKLFF. CDR3 DNA sequence: TGTGCCAGCTCACGGGGGAAAGCAACTAATGAAAAACTGTTTTTT.

V is TRBV9 and J is TRBJ1-1; perhaps TRBD1 as D (6 bases). This CDR3 contains 15 residues. Germline V gene lookup returns CDR1 SGDLS and CDR2 YYNGEE. The germline V and J ends were trimmed by 2 bases and 6 bases, with 17 bases remaining between them. The CDR3 spells CASSVTPRGAPEAFF. As DNA, the CDR3 is TGTGCCAGCAGCGTCACCCCGAGGGGGGCCCCTGAAGCTTTCTTT.

The genes are TRBV4-3 and TRBJ2-1; D may be TRBD2 (6 bases). Germline V gene sequence: CDR1 LGHNA, CDR2 YSLEER. V was cut by 4 bases and J by 9 bases, with 10 bases left in between. CDR3 length: 12 amino acids. CDR3 protein: CASSRVSGEQFF. The DNA of the CDR3 is TGCGCCAGCAGCCGCGTTAGCGGTGAGCAGTTCTTC.

This clonotype was counted ten times or more. This chain connects TRBV4-2 to TRBJ2-3; D ambiguous. The germline V and J ends were trimmed by 1 base and 2 bases, with 10 bases remaining between them. The CDR3 runs to 15 residues. Germline CDR1 LGHNA, CDR2 YNFKEQ. Here the CDR3 reads CASSQAETYTDTQYF. The CDR3 DNA reads as TGTGCCAGCAGCCAAGCGGAGACCTACACAGATACGCAGTATTTT.

This rearrangement joins TRBV29-1 to TRBJ1-1; D unresolved. CDR1 is SQVTM and CDR2 is ANQGSEA in the germline V gene. V gave up 4 bases and J gave up 1 base, with 10 bases separating them. The CDR3 runs to 13 residues. The DNA of the CDR3 is TGCAGCGTTGCGACACTTAGGAACACTGAAGCTTTCTTT. This encodes CSVATLRNTEAFF.

This clonotype has a count of ten or more. The rearrangement links TRBV29-1 to TRBJ2-1; 7 bases line up with TRBD2. V shed 4 bases, J shed 6 bases, and the junction held 9 bases outside the gene matches. Per the germline V gene, CDR1 is SQVTM and CDR2 is ANQGSEA. The CDR3 runs 14 residues. CDR3: CSVAAGVIGNEQFF. The CDR3 nucleotides read TGCAGCGTTGCGGCGGGAGTGATTGGCAATGAGCAGTTCTTC.

This clonotype appeared a few times. The rearrangement links TRBV6-5 to TRBJ1-2; D uncertain. V was shortened by 3 bases and J by 5 bases, with 13 bases between the two germline ends. Germline V gives CDR1 MNHEY, CDR2 SVGAGI. The CDR3 loop spans 14 amino acids. The CDR3 DNA sequence: TGTGCCAGCAGTTATTCCGGGGTTGAATATGGCTACACCTTC. Translating it yields CASSYSGVEYGYTF.

The CDR3 is CAISPDSWNQPQHF. As DNA, the CDR3 is TGTGCCATCAGCCCGGACTCCTGGAATCAGCCCCAGCATTTT. The genes are TRBV10-3 and TRBJ1-5; D unclear. Trimming removed 6 bases from V and 4 bases from J, with 13 bases in between. This CDR3 is 14 amino acids long. Germline CDR1 reads ENHRY; CDR2 reads SYGVKD.

V usage is TRBV20-1 and J usage is TRBJ2-7; TRBD2 matches 11 bases. V gave up 0 bases and J gave up 3 bases; unmatched junction bases: 7. From germline, CDR1 is DFQATT and CDR2 SNEGSKA (reference sequence). This CDR3 has 16 amino acids. DNA for the CDR3: TGCAGTGCTAGAGATTTTAATCTAGCGGGGGGCTACGAGCAGTACTTC. It codes for CSARDFNLAGGYEQYF.